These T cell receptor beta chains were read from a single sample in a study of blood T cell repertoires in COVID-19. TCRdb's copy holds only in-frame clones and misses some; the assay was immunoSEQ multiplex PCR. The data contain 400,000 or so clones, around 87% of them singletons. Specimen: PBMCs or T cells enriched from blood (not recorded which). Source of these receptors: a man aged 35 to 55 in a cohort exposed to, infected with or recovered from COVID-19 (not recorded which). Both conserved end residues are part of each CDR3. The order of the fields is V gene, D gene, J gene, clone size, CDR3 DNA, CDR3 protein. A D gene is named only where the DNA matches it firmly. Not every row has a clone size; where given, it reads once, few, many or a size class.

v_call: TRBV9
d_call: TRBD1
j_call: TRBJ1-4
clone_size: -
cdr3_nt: TGTGCCAGCAGCGACACAGGGGGCAGTCCGGAAAAACTGTTTTTT
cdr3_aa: CASSDTGGSPEKLFF

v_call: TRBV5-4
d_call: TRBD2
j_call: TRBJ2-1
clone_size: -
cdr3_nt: TGTGCCAGCAGCCGTCCTGGGAGTAGCGGGACGAGCTCCTACAATGAGCAGTTCTTC
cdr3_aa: CASSRPGSSGTSSYNEQFF

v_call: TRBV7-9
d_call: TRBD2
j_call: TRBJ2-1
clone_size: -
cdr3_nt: TGTGCCAGCAGCCGAATCGGGCATAGCGGGAGGCCGTACAATGAGCAGTTCTTC
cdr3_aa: CASSRIGHSGRPYNEQFF

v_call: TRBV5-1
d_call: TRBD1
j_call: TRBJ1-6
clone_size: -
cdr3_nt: TGCGCCAGCAGCAAAACAGGGGAAACGCCTCGTTCACCCCTCCACTTT
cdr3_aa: CASSKTGETPRSPLHF

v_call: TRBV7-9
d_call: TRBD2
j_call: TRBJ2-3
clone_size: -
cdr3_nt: TGTGCCAGCAGCTTCGGACTAGCGGTCACAGATACGCAGTATTTT
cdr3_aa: CASSFGLAVTDTQYF

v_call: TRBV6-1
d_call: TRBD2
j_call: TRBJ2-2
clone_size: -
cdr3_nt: TGTGCCAGCAGTGAGGTAGCGGGAGGGCCCGGGGAGCTGTTTTTT
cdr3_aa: CASSEVAGGPGELFF

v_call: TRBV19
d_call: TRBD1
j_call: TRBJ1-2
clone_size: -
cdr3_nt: TGTGCCAGTAGTCAACCGGGACAGGGGGCCTATGGCTACACCTTC
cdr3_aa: CASSQPGQGAYGYTF

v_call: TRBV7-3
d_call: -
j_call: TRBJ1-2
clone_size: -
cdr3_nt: TGTGCCAGCAGCCGCTGGCAGGGGCAGGGCTACACCTTC
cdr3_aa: CASSRWQGQGYTF

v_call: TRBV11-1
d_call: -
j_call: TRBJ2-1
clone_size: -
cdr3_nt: TGTGCCAGCAGCTTAGCTTGGCGGGAGCAGTTCTTC
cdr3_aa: CASSLAWREQFF

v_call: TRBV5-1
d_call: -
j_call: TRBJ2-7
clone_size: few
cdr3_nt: TGCGCCAGCAGCTTGGGGGCTAGCGAGTCCTACGAGCAGTACTTC
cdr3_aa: CASSLGASESYEQYF

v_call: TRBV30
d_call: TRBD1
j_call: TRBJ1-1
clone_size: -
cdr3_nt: TGTGCCTGGAGTGTGTCCGGGACAGGGCTGGCTTTCTTT
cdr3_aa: CAWSVSGTGLAFF

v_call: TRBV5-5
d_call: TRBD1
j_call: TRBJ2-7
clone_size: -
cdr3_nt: TGTGCCAGCAGGAGGGGACAGGGTAACGACGAGCAGTACTTC
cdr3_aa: CASRRGQGNDEQYF

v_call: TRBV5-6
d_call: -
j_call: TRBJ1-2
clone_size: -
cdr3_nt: TGTGCCAGTACCCTGAGGAGGAGTGGCTACACCTTC
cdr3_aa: CASTLRRSGYTF

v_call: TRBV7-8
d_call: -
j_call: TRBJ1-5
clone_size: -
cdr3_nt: TGTGCCAGCAGCCTCTACAGGGTTGGTCAGCCCCAGCATTTT
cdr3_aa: CASSLYRVGQPQHF

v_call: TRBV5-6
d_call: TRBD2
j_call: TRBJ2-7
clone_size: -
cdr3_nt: TGTGCCAGCAGCCCGGGACTAGCGGGAGCGTCGGCCGAGCAGTACTTC
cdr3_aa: CASSPGLAGASAEQYF

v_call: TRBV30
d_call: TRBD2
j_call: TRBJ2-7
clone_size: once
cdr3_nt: TGTGCCTGGAGTGTGTGGGAGGGCCCCTACGAGCAGTACTTC
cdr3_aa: CAWSVWEGPYEQYF

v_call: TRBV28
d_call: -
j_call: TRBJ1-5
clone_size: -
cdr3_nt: TGTGCCAGCAGAACCTACAGGAGCAATCAGCCCCAGCATTTT
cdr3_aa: CASRTYRSNQPQHF

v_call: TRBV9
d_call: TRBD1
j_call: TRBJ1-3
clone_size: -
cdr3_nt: TGTGCCAGCAGCGTAGGGACAGGGATTACTGGAAACACCATATATTTT
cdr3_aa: CASSVGTGITGNTIYF

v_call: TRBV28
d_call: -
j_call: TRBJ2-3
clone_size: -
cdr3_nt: TGTGCCAGCAGTCGATCAGGGGTGGATGGAGATACGCAGTATTTT
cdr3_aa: CASSRSGVDGDTQYF

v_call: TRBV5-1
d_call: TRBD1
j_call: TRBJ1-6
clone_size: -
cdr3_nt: TGCGCCAGCAGCCCCACAGGGGGCGCGAACTCACCCCTCCACTTT
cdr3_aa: CASSPTGGANSPLHF

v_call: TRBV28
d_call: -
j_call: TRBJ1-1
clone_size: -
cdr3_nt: TGTGCCAGCAGTTTATCGGTAGGGGGCACTGAAGCTTTCTTT
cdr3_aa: CASSLSVGGTEAFF

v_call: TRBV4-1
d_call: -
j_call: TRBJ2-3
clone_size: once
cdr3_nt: TGCGCCAGCAGCCAAGATGCGGGGTACTTAACAGATACGCAGTATTTT
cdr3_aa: CASSQDAGYLTDTQYF

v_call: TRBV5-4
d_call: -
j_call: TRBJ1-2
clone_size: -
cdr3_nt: TGTGCCAGCAGCTCGAAGGGAAGCAGGGGCGCCAACTATGGCTACACCTTC
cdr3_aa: CASSSKGSRGANYGYTF

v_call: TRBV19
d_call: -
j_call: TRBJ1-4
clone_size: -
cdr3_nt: TGTGCCAGTAGTATTGGGGGGGAAGAAAAACTGTTTTTT
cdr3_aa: CASSIGGEEKLFF